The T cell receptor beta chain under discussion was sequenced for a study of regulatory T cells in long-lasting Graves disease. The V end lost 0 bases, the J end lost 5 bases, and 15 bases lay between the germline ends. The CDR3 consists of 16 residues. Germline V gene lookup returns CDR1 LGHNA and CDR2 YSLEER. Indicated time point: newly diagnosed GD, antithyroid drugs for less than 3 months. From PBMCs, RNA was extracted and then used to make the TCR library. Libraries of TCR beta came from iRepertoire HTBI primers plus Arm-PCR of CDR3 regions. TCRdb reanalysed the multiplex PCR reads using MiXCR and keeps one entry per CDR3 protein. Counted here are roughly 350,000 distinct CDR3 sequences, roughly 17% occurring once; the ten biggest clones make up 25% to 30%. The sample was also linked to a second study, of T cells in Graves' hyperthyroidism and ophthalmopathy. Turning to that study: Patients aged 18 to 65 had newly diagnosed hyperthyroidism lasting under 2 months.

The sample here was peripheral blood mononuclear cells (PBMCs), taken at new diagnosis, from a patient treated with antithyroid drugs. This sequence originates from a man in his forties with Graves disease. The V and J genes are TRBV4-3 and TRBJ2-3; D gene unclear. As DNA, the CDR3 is TGCGCCAGCAGCCAAGAGGTGGGATTAGAAGGAGATACGCAGTATTTT. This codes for CASSQEVGLEGDTQYF.